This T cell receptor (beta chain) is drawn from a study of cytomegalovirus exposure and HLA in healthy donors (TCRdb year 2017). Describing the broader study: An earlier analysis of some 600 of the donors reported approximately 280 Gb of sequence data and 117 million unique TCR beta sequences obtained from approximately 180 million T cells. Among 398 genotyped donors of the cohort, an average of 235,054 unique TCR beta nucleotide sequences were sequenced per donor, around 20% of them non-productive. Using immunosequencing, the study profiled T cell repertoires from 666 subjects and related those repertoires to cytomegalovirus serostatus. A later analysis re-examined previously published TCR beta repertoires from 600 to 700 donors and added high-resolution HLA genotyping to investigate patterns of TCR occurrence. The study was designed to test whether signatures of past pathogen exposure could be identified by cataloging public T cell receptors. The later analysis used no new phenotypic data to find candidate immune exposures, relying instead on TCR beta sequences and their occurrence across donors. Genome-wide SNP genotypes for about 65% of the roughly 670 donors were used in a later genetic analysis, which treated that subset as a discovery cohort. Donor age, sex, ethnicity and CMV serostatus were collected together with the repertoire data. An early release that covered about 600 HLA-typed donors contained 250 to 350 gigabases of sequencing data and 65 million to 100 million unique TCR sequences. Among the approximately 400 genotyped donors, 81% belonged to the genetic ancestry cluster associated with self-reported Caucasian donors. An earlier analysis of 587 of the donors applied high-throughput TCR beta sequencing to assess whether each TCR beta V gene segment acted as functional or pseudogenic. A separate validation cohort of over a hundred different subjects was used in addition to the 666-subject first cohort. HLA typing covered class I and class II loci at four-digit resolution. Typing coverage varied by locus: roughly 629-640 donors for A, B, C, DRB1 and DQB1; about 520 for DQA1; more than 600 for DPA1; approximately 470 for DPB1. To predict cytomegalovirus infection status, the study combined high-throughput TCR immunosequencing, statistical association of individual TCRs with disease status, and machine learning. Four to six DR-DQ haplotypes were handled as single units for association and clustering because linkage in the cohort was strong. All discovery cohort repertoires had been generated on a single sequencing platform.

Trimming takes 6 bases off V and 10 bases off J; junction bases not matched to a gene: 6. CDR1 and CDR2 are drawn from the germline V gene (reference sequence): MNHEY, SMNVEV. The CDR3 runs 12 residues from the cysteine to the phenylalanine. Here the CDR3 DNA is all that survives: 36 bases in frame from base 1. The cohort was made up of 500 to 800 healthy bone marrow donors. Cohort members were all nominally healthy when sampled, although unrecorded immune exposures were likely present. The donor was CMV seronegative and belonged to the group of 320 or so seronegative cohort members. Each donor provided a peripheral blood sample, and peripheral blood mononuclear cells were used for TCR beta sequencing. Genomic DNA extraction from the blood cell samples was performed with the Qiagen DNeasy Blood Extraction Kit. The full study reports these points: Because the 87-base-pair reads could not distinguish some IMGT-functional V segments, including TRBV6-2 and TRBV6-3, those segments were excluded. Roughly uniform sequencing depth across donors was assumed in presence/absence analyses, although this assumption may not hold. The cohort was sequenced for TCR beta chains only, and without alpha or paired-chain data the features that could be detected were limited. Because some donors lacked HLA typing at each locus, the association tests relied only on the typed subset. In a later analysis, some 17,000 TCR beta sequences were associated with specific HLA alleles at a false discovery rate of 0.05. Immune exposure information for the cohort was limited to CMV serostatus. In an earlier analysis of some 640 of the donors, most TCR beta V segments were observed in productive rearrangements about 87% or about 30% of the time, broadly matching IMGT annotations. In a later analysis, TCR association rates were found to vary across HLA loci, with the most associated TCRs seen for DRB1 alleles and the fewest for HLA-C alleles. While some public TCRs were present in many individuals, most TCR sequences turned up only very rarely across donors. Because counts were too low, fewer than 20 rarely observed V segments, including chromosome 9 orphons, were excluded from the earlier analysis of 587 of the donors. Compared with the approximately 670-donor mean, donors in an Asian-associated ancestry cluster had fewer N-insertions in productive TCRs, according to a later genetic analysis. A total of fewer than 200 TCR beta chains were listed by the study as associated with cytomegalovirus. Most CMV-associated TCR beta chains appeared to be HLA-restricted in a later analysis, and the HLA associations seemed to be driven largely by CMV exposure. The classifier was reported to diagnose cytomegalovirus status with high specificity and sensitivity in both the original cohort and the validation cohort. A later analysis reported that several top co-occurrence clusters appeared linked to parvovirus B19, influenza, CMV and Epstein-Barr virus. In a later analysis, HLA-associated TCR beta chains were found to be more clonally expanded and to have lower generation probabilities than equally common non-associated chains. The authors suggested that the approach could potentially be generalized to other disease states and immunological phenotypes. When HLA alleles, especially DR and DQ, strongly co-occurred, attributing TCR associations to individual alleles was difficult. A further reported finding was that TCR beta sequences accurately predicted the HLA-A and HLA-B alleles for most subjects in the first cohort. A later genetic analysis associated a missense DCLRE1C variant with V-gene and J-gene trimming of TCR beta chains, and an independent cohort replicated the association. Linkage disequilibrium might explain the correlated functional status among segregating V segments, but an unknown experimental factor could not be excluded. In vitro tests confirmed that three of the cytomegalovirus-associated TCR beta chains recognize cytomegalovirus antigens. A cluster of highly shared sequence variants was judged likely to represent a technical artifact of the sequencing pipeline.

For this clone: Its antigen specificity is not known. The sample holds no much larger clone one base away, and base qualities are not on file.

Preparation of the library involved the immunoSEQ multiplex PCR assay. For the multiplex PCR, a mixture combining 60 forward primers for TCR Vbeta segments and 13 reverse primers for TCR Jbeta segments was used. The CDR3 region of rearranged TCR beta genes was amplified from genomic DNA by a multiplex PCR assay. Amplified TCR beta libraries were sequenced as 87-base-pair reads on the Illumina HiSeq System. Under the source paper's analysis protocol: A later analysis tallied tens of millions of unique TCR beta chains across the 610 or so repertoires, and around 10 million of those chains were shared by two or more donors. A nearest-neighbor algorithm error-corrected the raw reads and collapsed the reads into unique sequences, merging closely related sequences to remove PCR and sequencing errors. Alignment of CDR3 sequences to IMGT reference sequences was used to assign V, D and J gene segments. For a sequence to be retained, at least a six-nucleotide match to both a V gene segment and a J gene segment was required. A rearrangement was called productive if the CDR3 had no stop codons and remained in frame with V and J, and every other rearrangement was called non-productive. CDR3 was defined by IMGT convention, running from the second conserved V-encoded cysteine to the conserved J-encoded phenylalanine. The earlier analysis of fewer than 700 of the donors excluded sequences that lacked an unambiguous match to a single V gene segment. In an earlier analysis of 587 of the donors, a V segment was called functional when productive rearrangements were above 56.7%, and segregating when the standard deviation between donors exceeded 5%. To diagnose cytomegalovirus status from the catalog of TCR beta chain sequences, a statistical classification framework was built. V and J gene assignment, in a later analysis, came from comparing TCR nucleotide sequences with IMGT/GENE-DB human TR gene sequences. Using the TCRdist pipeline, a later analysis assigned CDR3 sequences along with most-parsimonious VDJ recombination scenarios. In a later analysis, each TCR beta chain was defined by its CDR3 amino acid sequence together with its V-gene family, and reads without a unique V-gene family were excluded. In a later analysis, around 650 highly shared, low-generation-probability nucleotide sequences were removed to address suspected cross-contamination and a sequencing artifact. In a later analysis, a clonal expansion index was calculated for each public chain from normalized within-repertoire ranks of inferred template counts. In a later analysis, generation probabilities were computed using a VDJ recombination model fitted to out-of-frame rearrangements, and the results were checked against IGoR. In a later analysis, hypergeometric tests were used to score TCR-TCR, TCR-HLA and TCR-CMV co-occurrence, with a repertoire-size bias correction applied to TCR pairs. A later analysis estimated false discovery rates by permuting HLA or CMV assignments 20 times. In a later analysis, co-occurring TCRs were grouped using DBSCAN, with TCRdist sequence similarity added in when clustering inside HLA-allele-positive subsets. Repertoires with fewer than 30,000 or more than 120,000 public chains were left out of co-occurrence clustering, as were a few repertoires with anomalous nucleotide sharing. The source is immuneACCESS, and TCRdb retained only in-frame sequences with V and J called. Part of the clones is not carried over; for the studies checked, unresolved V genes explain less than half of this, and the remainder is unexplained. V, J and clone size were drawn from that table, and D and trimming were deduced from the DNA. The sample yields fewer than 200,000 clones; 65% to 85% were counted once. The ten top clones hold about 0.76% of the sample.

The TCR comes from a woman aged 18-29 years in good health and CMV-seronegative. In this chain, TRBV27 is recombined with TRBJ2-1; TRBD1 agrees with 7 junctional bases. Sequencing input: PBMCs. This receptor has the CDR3 CASRGGRPEQFF. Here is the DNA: TGTGCCAGCAGAGGGGGCCGACCAGAGCAGTTCTTC.